This T cell receptor beta chain was retrieved from a study of tumor-infiltrating lymphocytes in localized non-small cell lung cancer. The method was immunoSEQ multiplex PCR; TCRdb's version includes in-frame clones alone and lacks a portion of them. Of 6,800 or so clones listed, 60% to 80% are singletons. Germline loops: CDR1 MNHEY, CDR2 SVGAGI. V shed 2 bases and J shed 3 bases, with 7 bases lying between them. The CDR3 extends over 13 amino acids. The sequence was collected from a human donor with non-small cell lung cancer. The chain has TRBV6-5 and TRBJ1-1; D is undetermined. The specimen was uninvolved lung tissue not adjacent to the tumor. The CDR3 DNA is TGTGCCAGCAGTTACAGGGATGACACTGAAGCTTTCTTT. Protein sequence: CASSYRDDTEAFF.